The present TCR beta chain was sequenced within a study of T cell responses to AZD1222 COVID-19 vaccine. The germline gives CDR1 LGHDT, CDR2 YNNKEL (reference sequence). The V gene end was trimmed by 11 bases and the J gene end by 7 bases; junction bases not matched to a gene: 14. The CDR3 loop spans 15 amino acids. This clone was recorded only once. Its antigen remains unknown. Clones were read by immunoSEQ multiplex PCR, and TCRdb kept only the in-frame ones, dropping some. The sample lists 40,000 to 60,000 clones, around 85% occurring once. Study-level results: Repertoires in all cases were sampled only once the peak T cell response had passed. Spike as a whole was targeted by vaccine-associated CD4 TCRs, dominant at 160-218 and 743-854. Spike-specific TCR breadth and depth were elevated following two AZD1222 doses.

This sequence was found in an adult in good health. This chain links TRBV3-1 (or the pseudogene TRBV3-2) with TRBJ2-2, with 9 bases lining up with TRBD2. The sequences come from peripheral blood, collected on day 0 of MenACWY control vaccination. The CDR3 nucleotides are TGTGCCCGCCGCGCCGGGGCGGGGGGGGGCGGGGAGCTGTTTTTT. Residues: CARRAGAGGGGELFF.